Each of the 16 T cell receptor beta chains below was sequenced from the same sample in a study of T cells in Graves' hyperthyroidism and ophthalmopathy (dated by TCRdb to the late 2010s). To prepare the library, multiplex PCR was applied. This sample was sequenced with an Illumina HiSeq 2000. TCR beta CDR3 regions were amplified from RNA transcripts. The first round of RT-PCR for the TCR CDR3 was performed with the HTBI primer set and the Qiagen OneStep RT-PCR kit. TCRdb reran the public reads through fastp at Q25 and MiXCR, keeping productive beta chains. Duplicate CDR3 protein sequences are folded into a single record with the most common DNA and genes. Present in this sample are about 640,000 distinct CDR3 sequences, about 20% of which were seen just once. The ten top clones hold 30% to 40% of the sample. The sequencing input was blood. Source of these receptors: a man younger than 40 with Graves' ophthalmopathy.

The rearrangement links TRBV28 to TRBJ2-7; maybe TRBD2 (5 bases). Germline CDR1 is MDHEN and CDR2 is SYDVKM. This CDR3 contains 13 residues. V dropped 5 bases and J dropped 6 bases, with 14 bases sitting between them. The DNA of the CDR3 is TGTGCCAGCAGTACTCACGGGATCAGCGAGCAGTACTTC. Its translation is CASSTHGISEQYF.

This clonotype was observed many times. The chain is built from TRBV12-5 and TRBJ2-3; D gene ambiguous. V lost 2 bases, J lost 0 bases, and 9 bases lay in between. Germline V gene data show CDR1 as LGHNT and CDR2 as FRNRAP. The length of the CDR3 is 15 residues. As DNA, the CDR3 is TGTGCTAGTGGTTTGATACACCTTAGCACAGATACGCAGTATTTT. Encoded protein: CASGLIHLSTDTQYF.

This chain joins TRBV27 and TRBJ2-5; 10 nucleotides agree with TRBD2. J gave up 5 bases and V 5 bases, and 11 bases lay outside the gene matches. The germline CDR1 and CDR2 sequences are MNHEY and SMNVEV (reference sequence). This CDR3 has 16 amino acids. Here the CDR3 reads CASSPWWISGGETQYF. DNA for the CDR3: TGTGCCAGCAGTCCCTGGTGGATTAGCGGGGGGGAGACCCAGTACTTC.

This clonotype was recorded many times. This sequence joins TRBV24-1 and TRBJ2-2; D gene unclear. Germline V gives CDR1 KGHDR, CDR2 SFDVKD. The CDR3 covers 13 residues. The V gene lost 5 bases and the J gene lost 2 bases, with 5 bases spanning the gap. CDR3 bases: TGTGCCACCAGTGGCGGAAACACCGGGGAGCTGTTTTTT. Translation gives CATSGGNTGELFF.

This clonotype was seen many times. The chain uses TRBV6-1 and TRBJ2-5; 8 bases line up with TRBD1. With V trimmed by 4 bases and J by 5 bases, 9 bases remained unmatched. CDR1 and CDR2 from the germline V gene are MNHNS and SASEGT. The CDR3 runs to 15 residues. The CDR3 nucleotides read TGTGCCAGCAGTGCCCGGACAGGGACTCGGGAGACCCAGTACTTC. Its translation is CASSARTGTRETQYF.

The chain links TRBV20-1 to TRBJ2-6; 7 nucleotides match TRBD2. After removal of 3 bases from V and 4 bases from J, the junction contained 6 bases not matched to a gene. Per the germline V gene, CDR1 is DFQATT and CDR2 is SNEGSKA (reference sequence). The CDR3 runs to 15 residues. The CDR3 spells CSASGRANGANVLTF. The DNA of the CDR3 is TGCAGTGCTAGTGGGAGGGCTAACGGGGCCAACGTCCTGACTTTC.

This clonotype was found a few times. The DNA of the CDR3 is TGTGCCATCAGTGAGTCGCGGGACGGGCAGTACTTC. It is translated as CAISESRDGQYF. This chain uses TRBV10-3 with TRBJ2-7; a weak D match, TRBD2 (6 bases). V lost 0 bases and J lost 9, with 9 bases in between. Germline V gives CDR1 ENHRY, CDR2 SYGVKD. CDR3 length: 12 residues.

In this sample, this clonotype turned up a few times. V gene TRBV29-1 combines with J gene TRBJ2-6, with a weak D call TRBD2 (7 bases). Germline-derived CDR1 and CDR2 are SQVTM and ANQGSEA. Between the trimmed V and J ends, which lost 3 bases and 0 bases, there was a span of 15 bases. The CDR3 loop spans 17 amino acids. This chain's CDR3 is CSVEEWEGGSGANVLTF. The CDR3 DNA is TGCAGCGTTGAGGAATGGGAGGGGGGCTCTGGGGCCAACGTCCTGACTTTC.

This clonotype was seen a handful of times. The chain uses TRBV5-1 and TRBJ1-2, with TRBD1 identical over 8 bases. This CDR3 contains 15 residues. V lost 4 bases, J lost 2 bases, and 7 bases stayed unmatched. Germline CDR1 reads SGHRS; CDR2 reads YFSETQ. The CDR3 reads CASSQRQGPNYGYTF. The CDR3 DNA follows: TGCGCCAGCAGCCAAAGACAGGGGCCAAACTATGGCTACACCTTC.

This clonotype was recorded at least ten times. This rearrangement joins TRBV28 to TRBJ2-7; possibly TRBD1 for D (5 bases). The length of the CDR3 is 13 residues. Per germline, CDR1 MDHEN and CDR2 SYDVKM. V lost 4 bases and J 5 bases, leaving 12 bases between the germline ends. CDR3 protein: CASSSGHLNEQYF. CDR3 nucleotides: TGTGCCAGCAGTTCCGGACACCTCAACGAGCAGTACTTC. The entire variable domain, with the rest obtained from reference TRBV28 and TRBJ2-7, is as follows: DVKVTQSSRYLVKRTGEKVFLECVQDMDHENMFWYRQDPGLGLRLIYFSYDVKMKEKGDIPEGYSVSREKKERFSLILESASTNQTSMYLCASSSGHLNEQYFGPGTRLTVT.

The table lists this clonotype with a few counts. The chain couples TRBV4-1 to TRBJ1-6, with D tentatively TRBD1 (6 bases). V gave up 0 bases and J gave up 7 bases, with 13 bases separating them. Germline loops: CDR1 MGHRA, CDR2 YSYEKL. CDR3 length: 16 residues. The CDR3 loop is CASSQEGGQHNSPLHF. The CDR3 bases are TGCGCCAGCAGCCAAGAGGGGGGACAACACAATTCACCCCTCCACTTT.

This clonotype has ten or more counts. This CDR3 is CASSLGGYYYEQYF. DNA of the CDR3: TGTGCCAGCAGTTTAGGGGGATACTACTACGAGCAGTACTTC. The V gene is TRBV28, the J gene TRBJ2-7, with D possibly being TRBD1 or TRBD2 (5 bases each). This CDR3 comprises 14 residues. CDR1 and CDR2 from the germline V gene are MDHEN and SYDVKM. The V end was cut by 2 bases, the J end by 3 bases, with 11 bases between.

This clonotype was observed a handful of times. This rearrangement joins TRBV12-3 or TRBV12-4 to TRBJ2-1; a possible D gene is TRBD1 (8 bases). Trimming pared 5 bases from V and 4 bases from J, leaving 18 bases between. CDR3 length: 16 residues. CDR3 residues: CASSPSGTGGYNEQFF. In DNA, the CDR3 is TGTGCCAGCAGTCCAAGCGGGACAGGCGGTTACAATGAGCAGTTCTTC.

J is TRBJ1-1 and V is TRBV7-6; 8 nucleotides agree with TRBD1. Germline-derived CDR1 and CDR2 are SGHVS and FNYEAQ. This CDR3 comprises 15 residues. V dropped 4 bases and J dropped 0; count of bases not matched to a gene: 4. The CDR3 sequence is CASSSQGELNTEAFF. The CDR3 nucleotides read TGTGCCAGCAGCTCACAGGGGGAGTTGAACACTGAAGCTTTCTTT.

J is TRBJ1-2 and V is TRBV25-1, with a weak D call TRBD1 (6 bases). The germline V gene encodes CDR1 MGHDK and CDR2 SYGVNS. This CDR3 region has 14 residues. The V end was cut by 4 bases, the J end by 4 bases, with 13 bases between. The CDR3 sequence: CASSGPGTPYGYTF. CDR3 DNA: TGTGCCAGCAGTGGGCCCGGGACACCCTATGGCTACACCTTC.

The V and J genes are TRBV7-2 and TRBJ1-2; D gene uncertain. Looked up from germline, CDR1 is SGHTA and CDR2 is FQGNSA. This CDR3 spans 14 amino acids. V was pared by 1 base and J by 8 bases, with 14 bases between. The CDR3 is CASSLVGVLQGYTF. In DNA form, the CDR3 reads TGTGCCAGCAGCTTAGTTGGAGTGTTGCAAGGCTACACCTTC.